This T cell receptor (beta chain) was sequenced for a study of T-cell reconstitution after alpha-beta-depleted transplantation in children listed by TCRdb under 2016. At the level of the whole study: Using TCR repertoire profiling, the study quantitatively followed how T-cell immune reconstitution unfolded in children after TCRalphabeta/CD19-depleted allogeneic hematopoietic cell transplantation.

This clonotype has ten or more counts. Its antigen target is currently unknown. Its ends do not fully match the called genes, so a read error is possible. Receptor amplification or capture employed PCR. Sequenced using an Illumina HiSeq 2500. To normalize quantification of the TCRbeta repertoire, the TCR libraries were built with molecular barcoding that relied on unique molecular identifiers. TCRdb applied fastp at Q25 and MiXCR to the public reads, then kept only in-frame beta chains. Rows with one shared CDR3 protein collapse into an entry with the most common genes and DNA. The sample table records about 72,000 distinct CDR3 sequences; approximately 7.3% of these occur just once. The ten biggest clones cover less than 3% of the sample. Reading the germline V gene gives CDR1 SNHLY and CDR2 FYNNEI. The cysteine opens and the phenylalanine closes a CDR3 of 14 amino acids. Only the CDR3 DNA is retained, 42 bases long and in frame from the first base.

The receptor's source is a human donor who donated a stem cell graft to a child with acute lymphoblastic leukemia. Here the sequenced sample was PBMCs from the stem cell graft donor, taken from the stem cell graft. Recombination connected TRBV2 to TRBJ2-1, with 12 middle bases fitting TRBD2. CDR3 sequence: CASSYNPRLAGAPF. The DNA reads TGTGCCAGCAGTTACAATCCTCGACTAGCGGGGGCCCCCTTC.